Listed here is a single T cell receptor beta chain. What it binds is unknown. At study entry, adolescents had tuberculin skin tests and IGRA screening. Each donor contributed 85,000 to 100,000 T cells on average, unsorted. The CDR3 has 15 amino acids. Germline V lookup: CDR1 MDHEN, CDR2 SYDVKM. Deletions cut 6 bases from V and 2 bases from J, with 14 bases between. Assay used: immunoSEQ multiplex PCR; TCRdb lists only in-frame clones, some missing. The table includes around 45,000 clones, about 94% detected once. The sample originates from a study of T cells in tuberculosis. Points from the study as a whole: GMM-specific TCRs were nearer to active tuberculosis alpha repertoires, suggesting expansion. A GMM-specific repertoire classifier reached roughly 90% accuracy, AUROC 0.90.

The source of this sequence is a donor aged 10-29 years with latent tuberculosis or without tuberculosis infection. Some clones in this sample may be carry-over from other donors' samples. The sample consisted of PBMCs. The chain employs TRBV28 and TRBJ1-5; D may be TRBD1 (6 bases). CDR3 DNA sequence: TGTGCCAGCAGCTCTCCGGACAGACGCAATCAGCCCCAGCATTTT. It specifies CASSSPDRRNQPQHF.